The clone carrying this T cell receptor beta chain was seen only a few times. CDR1 SGHRS and CDR2 YFSETQ come from the germline V gene. The length of the CDR3 is 19 residues. V was cut by 1 base and J by 1 base, with 24 bases left in between. The data belong to a study of cytomegalovirus exposure and HLA in healthy donors. PCR was performed using 60 Vbeta and 13 Jbeta primers. Produced via immunoSEQ multiplex PCR; TCRdb's table is partial and in-frame only. This table has under 200,000 clones, 75% to 85% appearing once. Sequenced input: PBMCs. This TCR was sampled from a man aged 45-65 years in good health and CMV-seropositive. The chain combines TRBV5-1 with TRBJ2-7, with D perhaps TRBD1 (6 bases). The CDR3 reads CASSLRAGAGTGGSYEQYF. In DNA form, the CDR3 reads TGCGCCAGCAGCTTGCGGGCAGGGGCTGGGACGGGTGGGTCCTACGAGCAGTACTTC. The whole variable domain, filled in from reference TRBV5-1 and TRBJ2-7, reads KAGVTQTPRYLIKTRGQQVTLSCSPISGHRSVSWYQQTPGQGLQFLFEYFSETQRNKGNFPGRFSGRQFSNSRSEMNVSTLELGDSALYLCASSLRAGAGTGGSYEQYFGPGTRLTVT.